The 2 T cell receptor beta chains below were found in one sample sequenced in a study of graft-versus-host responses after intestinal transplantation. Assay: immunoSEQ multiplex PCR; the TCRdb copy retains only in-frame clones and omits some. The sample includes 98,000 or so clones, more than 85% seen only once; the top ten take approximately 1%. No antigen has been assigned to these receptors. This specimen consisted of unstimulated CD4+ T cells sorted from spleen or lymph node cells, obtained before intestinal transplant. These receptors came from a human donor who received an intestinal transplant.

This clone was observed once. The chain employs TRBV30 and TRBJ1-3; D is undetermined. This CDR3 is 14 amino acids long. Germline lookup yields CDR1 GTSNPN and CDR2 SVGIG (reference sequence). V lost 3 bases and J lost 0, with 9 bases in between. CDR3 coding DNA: TGTGCCTGGAGGCGACTGGCCTCTGGAAACACCATATATTTT. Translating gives CAWRRLASGNTIYF.

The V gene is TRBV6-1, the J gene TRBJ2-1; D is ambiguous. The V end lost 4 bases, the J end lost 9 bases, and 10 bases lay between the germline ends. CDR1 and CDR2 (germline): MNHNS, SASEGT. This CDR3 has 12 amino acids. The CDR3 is CASSAQVLEQFF. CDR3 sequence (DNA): TGTGCCAGCAGTGCCCAGGTCCTTGAGCAGTTCTTC.